The present TCR beta chain was sequenced within a study of shared clonotypes between healthy human individuals. Germline CDR1 is SGHAT and CDR2 is FQNNGV. CDR3 size: 12 residues. Trimming left V 3 bases short and J 4 bases short, with 4 bases between. Only in-frame clones appear in the TCRdb table, and some are missing; sequencing was by immunoSEQ multiplex PCR. Among roughly 850,000 clones listed, around 96% were seen once. Naive CD8 cells lacked CD45RO, underwent positive selection for CCR7 and left out terminally differentiated effector memory CD45RA+ cells. This chain joins TRBV11-2 and TRBJ2-1; no reliable D call. This clonotype was obtained from a man aged 25-40 years in good health. The sequenced sample was naive CD8+ T cells sorted from blood. In nucleotides, the CDR3 is TGTGCCAGCAGCTTCGGTTACAATGAGCAGTTCTTC. The encoded protein is CASSFGYNEQFF.